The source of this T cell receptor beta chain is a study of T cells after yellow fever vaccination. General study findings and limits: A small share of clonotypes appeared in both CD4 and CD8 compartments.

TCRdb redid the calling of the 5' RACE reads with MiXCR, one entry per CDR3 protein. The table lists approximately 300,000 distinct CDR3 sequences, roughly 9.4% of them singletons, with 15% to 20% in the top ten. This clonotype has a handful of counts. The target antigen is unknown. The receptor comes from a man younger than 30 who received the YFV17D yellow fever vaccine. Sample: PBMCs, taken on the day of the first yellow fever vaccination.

The CDR3 reads CASSLMVGGSTDTQYF. The CDR3 bases are TGTGCCAGCAGCTTAATGGTGGGCGGTAGCACAGATACGCAGTATTTT. The chain recombines TRBV5-4 with TRBJ2-3; D unresolved. The CDR3 runs 16 residues. Between the trimmed V and J ends, which lost 2 bases and 0 bases, there was a span of 13 bases. Germline CDR1 and CDR2: SGHNT and YYREEE (reference sequence).